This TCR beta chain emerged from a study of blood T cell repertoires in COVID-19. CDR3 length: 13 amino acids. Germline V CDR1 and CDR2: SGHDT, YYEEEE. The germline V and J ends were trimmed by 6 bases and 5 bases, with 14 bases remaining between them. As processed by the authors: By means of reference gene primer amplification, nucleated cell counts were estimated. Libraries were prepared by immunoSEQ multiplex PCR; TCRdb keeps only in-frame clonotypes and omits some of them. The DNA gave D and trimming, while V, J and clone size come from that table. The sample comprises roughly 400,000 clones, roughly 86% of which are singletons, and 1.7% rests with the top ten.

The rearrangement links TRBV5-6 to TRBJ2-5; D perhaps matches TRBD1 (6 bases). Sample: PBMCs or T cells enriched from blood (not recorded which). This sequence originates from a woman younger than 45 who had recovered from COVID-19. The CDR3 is CASTMGARETQYF. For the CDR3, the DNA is TGTGCCAGCACCATGGGGGCTCGGGAGACCCAGTACTTC.